This T cell receptor beta chain was observed in a study of blood T cell repertoires in COVID-19. Study at large: Donors in the United States, Italy and Spain gave samples during acute or convalescent COVID-19.

This CDR3 is built from 13 residues. The germline V gene has CDR1 SEHNR and CDR2 FQNEAQ (reference sequence). The trim removed 7 bases at V and 6 bases at J, leaving 6 bases unmatched. Generated by immunoSEQ multiplex PCR, the TCRdb table keeps only in-frame clones and is missing some. The data contain approximately 300,000 clones, about 82% of them singletons. The sequencing sample was made of peripheral blood. This chain connects TRBV7-9 to TRBJ1-5; TRBD1 aligns across 7 bases. This receptor was taken from a woman aged 45-65 years with active or convalescent COVID-19. CDR3 amino acids: CASMEGAGQPQHF. The DNA of the CDR3 is TGTGCCAGCATGGAGGGGGCAGGTCAGCCCCAGCATTTT.